The rows below give T cell receptor beta chains drawn from one sample of a study of CD8+CD57+ T cells in acquired aplastic anemia. TCRdb itself ran the reads through MiXCR, one entry per CDR3 protein. The data contain 180,000 or so distinct CDR3 sequences, less than 55% of them singletons. The sample was sorted CD4+, CD8+, or CD8+CD57+ T cells (not recorded which) from PBMCs. Source of these receptors: a human donor in good health. The CDR3 runs from the conserved cysteine through the conserved F or W. Each record gives: V gene, clone size, D gene, J gene, CDR3 DNA, CDR3 protein. D genes are given only for firm matches. Part of the rows lack a size; the others show once, few, many or a class for expanded clones.

>TRBV13|many|NA|TRBJ1-2
TGTGCCAGCCGAAGGACGGTGAACTATGGCTACACCTTC
CASRRTVNYGYTF
>TRBV5-1|NA|NA|TRBJ2-1
TGCGCCAGCAGCCCAGGGTCGGCGTTTGCCTACAATGAGCAGTTCTTC
CASSPGSAFAYNEQFF
>TRBV6-2/TRBV6-3|few|NA|TRBJ2-4
TGTGCCAGCAGTTACCCCCTACACGGACACCGGGAAAACATTCAGTACTTC
CASSYPLHGHRENIQYF
>TRBV2|once|NA|TRBJ2-7
TGTGCCAGCAGGGAGACATCTTCCTACGAGCAGTACTTC
CASRETSSYEQYF
>TRBV29-1|NA|NA|TRBJ1-1
TGCAGCGTTGTGTGGCGGACTGAAGCTTTCTTT
CSVVWRTEAFF
>TRBV19|NA|TRBD1|TRBJ2-7
TGTGCCAGTAGTACGTCCCTTATCAAGGGGGCGTTTGGTTACTACGAGCAGTACTTC
CASSTSLIKGAFGYYEQYF
>TRBV27|many|NA|TRBJ2-7
TGTGCCAGCAGTATGTACCGGGGAACCTACGAGCAGTACTTC
CASSMYRGTYEQYF
>TRBV25-1|NA|NA|TRBJ1-5
TGTGCCAGCAGTGAATATAGCGGTCAGCCCCAGCATTTT
CASSEYSGQPQHF
>TRBV18|few|NA|TRBJ1-1
TGTGCCAGCTTGCGGGGGATGAACACTGAAGCTTTCTTT
CASLRGMNTEAFF
>TRBV7-4|NA|NA|TRBJ1-2
TGTGCCAGCAGCTTAGCTTCCAGGCGCGAATACGGCTACACCTTC
CASSLASRREYGYTF
>TRBV19|many|NA|TRBJ1-2
TGTGCCAGTAGTATTCCGACAGGTTCGGGTGGCTACACCTTC
CASSIPTGSGGYTF
>TRBV7-2|few|NA|TRBJ1-6
TGTGCCAGCAGCTTCCCAGCTAATTCACCCCTCCACTTT
CASSFPANSPLHF
>TRBV19|many|NA|TRBJ1-5
TGTGCCAGTAGTATATTAGGACAGCCCCAGCATTTT
CASSILGQPQHF
>TRBV30|NA|NA|TRBJ1-1
TGTGCCTGGGGAAAGAACATGAACACTGAAGCTTTCTTT
CAWGKNMNTEAFF
>TRBV19|many|NA|TRBJ1-5
TGTGCCAGTAGTACCCGACGACGGAGGAATAGCAATCAGCCCCAGCATTTT
CASSTRRRRNSNQPQHF
>TRBV7-9|NA|TRBD2|TRBJ2-4
TGTGCCAGCAGCTTGGGGGGGAACATTCAGTACTTC
CASSLGGNIQYF
>TRBV7-4|NA|NA|TRBJ2-7
TGTGCCAGCAGCTGGGCCGGGACACCACCCTACGAGCAGTACTTC
CASSWAGTPPYEQYF
>TRBV15|many|NA|TRBJ2-3
TGTGCCACCAGCAGAAAGGGTGTAGGTTTTGGCACAGATACGCAGTATTTT
CATSRKGVGFGTDTQYF
>TRBV20-1|NA|NA|TRBJ2-3
TGCAGTGCTGGAGATTTGGCGCGGGATACGCAGTATTTT
CSAGDLARDTQYF
>TRBV6-1|many|NA|TRBJ2-7
TGTGCCAGCAGACGGGAAGGGATAGCCTACGAGCAGTACTTC
CASRREGIAYEQYF
>TRBV20-1|NA|TRBD2|TRBJ2-1
TGCAGTGCCAGACTAGCGGGGAATGAGCAGTTCTTC
CSARLAGNEQFF
>TRBV10-3|NA|NA|TRBJ1-1
TGTGCCATCAGTCCTTCGGACAGCCTGAACACTGAAGCTTTCTTT
CAISPSDSLNTEAFF
>TRBV10-1|once|NA|TRBJ2-3
TGCGCCAGCAGTGAGTCCGTATCGACAGTTTACACAGATACGCAGTATTTT
CASSESVSTVYTDTQYF
>TRBV7-6|NA|NA|TRBJ1-5
TGTGCCAGCAGCTTAGCGTACACGGCCCCCCAGCATTTT
CASSLAYTAPQHF
>TRBV13|many|TRBD1|TRBJ2-3
TGTGCCAGCAGCCGCTCAAGACATAACAGGGGCCCCCCGGCAGATACGCAGTATTTT
CASSRSRHNRGPPADTQYF
>TRBV2|many|NA|TRBJ2-4
TGTGCCATCCAACGGCGGCTAGGGGACATTCAGTACTTC
CAIQRRLGDIQYF
>TRBV11-1|NA|NA|TRBJ2-1
TGTGCCAGCAGCTTAGACGGGCCCCGCGGTAGTTACAATGAGCAGTTCTTC
CASSLDGPRGSYNEQFF
>TRBV27|few|NA|TRBJ1-6
TGTGCCAGCAGGGGTACTAATAATTCACCCCTCCACTTT
CASRGTNNSPLHF
>TRBV10-3|NA|NA|TRBJ1-2
TGTGCCATCAGTAGCCCTATTGGCTACACCTTC
CAISSPIGYTF
>TRBV20-1|many|TRBD1|TRBJ2-1
TGCAGTGCAGAAGGGACAGTAGAAGCCTACAATGAGCAGTTCTTC
CSAEGTVEAYNEQFF
>TRBV2|NA|NA|TRBJ2-7
TGTGCCAGCAGTACCCGGACAGATCTCTACGAGCAGTACTTC
CASSTRTDLYEQYF
>TRBV7-8|many|NA|TRBJ2-7
TGTGCCAGCAGCTTAGCGCGTCCGAGCTCCTACGAGCAGTACTTC
CASSLARPSSYEQYF
>TRBV10-3|few|NA|TRBJ2-7
TGTGCCACCTCGGGCGGAGGACTCGGTGGCGAGCAGTACTTC
CATSGGGLGGEQYF
>TRBV2|NA|TRBD1|TRBJ1-5
TGTGCCAGCAGTGAGGGACAGCTCTACAATCAGCCCCAGCATTTT
CASSEGQLYNQPQHF
>TRBV9|NA|TRBD1|TRBJ1-4
TGTGCCAGCAGCGCGGCGACAGGGAACGAAAAACTGTTTTTT
CASSAATGNEKLFF
>TRBV5-6|many|NA|TRBJ2-7
TGTGCCAGCAGCTTCCTAGATTCTCCCGAGCAGTACTTC
CASSFLDSPEQYF
>TRBV11-2|few|TRBD1|TRBJ1-1
TGTGCCAGCAGCTTACAGGGGGGCGCTGAAGCTTTCTTT
CASSLQGGAEAFF
>TRBV19|NA|NA|TRBJ2-7
TGTGCCAGTAGTATAGGGACCGAGTCTTTGGAGCAGTACTTC
CASSIGTESLEQYF
>TRBV6-2/TRBV6-3|NA|NA|TRBJ1-2
TGTGCCAGCAGTTGGGGGAGAGGGGATCCCTATGGCTACACCTTC
CASSWGRGDPYGYTF
>TRBV7-2|many|TRBD2|TRBJ2-7
TGTGCCAGCAGGGACCCGGCGAGGACTAGCTCCTACGAGCAGTACTTC
CASRDPARTSSYEQYF